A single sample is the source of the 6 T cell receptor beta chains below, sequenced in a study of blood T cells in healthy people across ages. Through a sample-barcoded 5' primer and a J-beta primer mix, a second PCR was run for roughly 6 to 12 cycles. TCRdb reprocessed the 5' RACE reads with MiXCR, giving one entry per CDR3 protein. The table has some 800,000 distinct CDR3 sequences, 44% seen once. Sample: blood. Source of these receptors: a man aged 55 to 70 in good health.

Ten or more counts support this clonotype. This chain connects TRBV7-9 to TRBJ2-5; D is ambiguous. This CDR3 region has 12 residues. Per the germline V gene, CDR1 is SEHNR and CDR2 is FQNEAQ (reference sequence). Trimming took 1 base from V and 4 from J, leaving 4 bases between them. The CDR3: CASSLVGETQYF. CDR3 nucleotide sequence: TGTGCCAGCAGCTTAGTAGGAGAGACCCAGTACTTC.

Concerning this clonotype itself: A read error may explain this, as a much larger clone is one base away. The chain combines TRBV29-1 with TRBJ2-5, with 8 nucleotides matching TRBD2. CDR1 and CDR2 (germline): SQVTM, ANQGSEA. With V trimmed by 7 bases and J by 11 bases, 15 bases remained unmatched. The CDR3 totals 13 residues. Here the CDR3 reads CSGTSLGVGEQYF. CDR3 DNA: TGCAGCGGGACTAGCCTGGGGGTGGGTGAGCAGTACTTC. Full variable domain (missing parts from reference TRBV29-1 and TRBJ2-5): SAVISQKPSRDICQRGTSLTIQCQVDSQVTMMFWYRQQPGQSLTLIATANQGSEATYESGFVIDKFPISRPNLTFSTLTVSNMSPEDSSIYLCSGTSLGVGEQYFGPGTRLLVL.

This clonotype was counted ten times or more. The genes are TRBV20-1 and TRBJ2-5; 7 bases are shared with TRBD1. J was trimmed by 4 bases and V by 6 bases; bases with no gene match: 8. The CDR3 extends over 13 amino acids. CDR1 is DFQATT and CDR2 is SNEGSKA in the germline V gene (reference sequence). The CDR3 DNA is TGCAGTGCCCGAAGGGCAGGGGGAGAGACCCAGTACTTC. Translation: CSARRAGGETQYF.

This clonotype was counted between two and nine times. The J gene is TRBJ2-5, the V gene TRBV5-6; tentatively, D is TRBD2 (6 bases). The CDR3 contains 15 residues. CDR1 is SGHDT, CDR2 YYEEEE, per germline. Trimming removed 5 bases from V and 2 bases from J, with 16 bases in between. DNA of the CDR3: TGTGCCAGCAGGTCGCTTTTGGAGGGACAAGAGACCCAGTACTTC. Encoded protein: CASRSLLEGQETQYF.

As DNA, the CDR3 is TGTGCCAGCAGTTTAGGGGAAGCTTTCTTT. This codes for CASSLGEAFF. V is TRBV12-3 or TRBV12-4 and J is TRBJ1-1; no reliable D call. There are 10 residues in the CDR3. Deletions cut 1 base from V and 8 bases from J, with 2 bases between.

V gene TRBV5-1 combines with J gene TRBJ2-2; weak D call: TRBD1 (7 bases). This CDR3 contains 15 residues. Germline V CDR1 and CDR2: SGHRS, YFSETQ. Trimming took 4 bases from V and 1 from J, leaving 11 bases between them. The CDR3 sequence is CASSTQGGNTGELFF. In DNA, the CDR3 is TGCGCCAGCAGCACCCAGGGGGGGAACACCGGGGAGCTGTTTTTT.